One and the same sample provided the 22 T cell receptor beta chains below, sequenced in a study of control samples from healthy donors and cancer patients. Sequencing used immunoSEQ multiplex PCR; TCRdb keeps in-frame clones, though not all of them. Of around 31,000 clones in the sample, roughly 94% were seen once. The sequenced material came from blood. The receptor source for this set is a man aged 55-75 years in good health.

The CDR3 nucleotides are TGCGCCAGCAGCTTGGGTTGGACAGGCTCCGAGCAGTACTTC. Protein sequence: CASSLGWTGSEQYF. The J gene is TRBJ2-7, the V gene TRBV5-1, with TRBD1 identical over 7 bases. Looked up from germline, CDR1 is SGHRS and CDR2 is YFSETQ. V lost 0 bases and J lost 6; bases outside the gene matches: 6. The CDR3 length is 14 residues.

This clone appeared a single time. The V gene is TRBV30, the J gene TRBJ1-3; D remains ambiguous. This CDR3 spans 11 amino acids. Between the trimmed V and J ends, which lost 3 bases and 2 bases, there was a span of 2 bases. CDR1 is GTSNPN and CDR2 is SVGIG in the germline V gene (reference sequence). CDR3: CAWRAGNTIYF. The CDR3 DNA reads as TGTGCCTGGAGGGCTGGAAACACCATATATTTT.

The chain is built from TRBV27 and TRBJ1-3; D possibly corresponds to TRBD1 (5 bases). Trimming pared 1 base from V and 2 bases from J, leaving 12 bases between. Per germline, CDR1 MNHEY and CDR2 SMNVEV (reference sequence). The CDR3 has 16 amino acids. The CDR3 sequence: CASSLYGGNTGNTIYF. CDR3 in DNA: TGTGCCAGCAGTTTATATGGGGGGAATACTGGAAACACCATATATTTT.

The chain uses TRBV7-8 and TRBJ2-1; TRBD1 or TRBD2 may be the D gene (5 bases each). CDR1 and CDR2 from the germline V gene are SGHVS and FQNEAQ. CDR3 length equals 17 residues. Trimming took off 4 bases at V and 0 bases at J, with 16 bases between the two ends. As DNA, the CDR3 is TGTGCCAGCAGCTCACCCGCCGGGACCCCCTCCTACAATGAGCAGTTCTTC. It translates to CASSSPAGTPSYNEQFF.

V usage is TRBV6-5 and J usage is TRBJ1-2; D is perhaps TRBD1 (5 bases). This CDR3 contains 10 residues. CDR1 MNHEY and CDR2 SVGAGI come from the germline V gene. The CDR3 nucleotides read TGTGCATCAGGGAACTATGGCTACACCTTC. This translates into CASGNYGYTF.

V is TRBV2 and J is TRBJ2-7; D is possibly TRBD2 (5 bases). This CDR3 region has 14 residues. Deletions cut 6 bases from V and 0 bases from J, with 12 bases between. Germline values: CDR1 SNHLY, CDR2 FYNNEI. The chain's CDR3 is CASRIRGSSYEQYF. In nucleotides, the CDR3 is TGTGCCAGCAGGATCCGGGGATCCTCCTACGAGCAGTACTTC.

By sample share, this clone is medium-sized (0.01 to 0.1%). This chain uses TRBV5-5 with TRBJ2-1; D gene ambiguous. CDR1 SGHKS and CDR2 YYEKEE come from the germline V gene (reference sequence). This CDR3 region has 15 residues. With 1 base removed from V and 4 bases from J, the gap between germline ends came to 12 bases. For the CDR3, the DNA is TGTGCCAGCAGCTTGTACGACGTGGGGTACAATGAGCAGTTCTTC. This translates into CASSLYDVGYNEQFF.

The chain has TRBV30 and TRBJ2-6; the match to TRBD1 covers 8 bases. The CDR3 consists of 17 residues. V lost 1 base, J lost 2 bases, and 7 bases stayed unmatched. From germline, CDR1 is GTSNPN and CDR2 SVGIG (reference sequence). As DNA, the CDR3 is TGTGCCTGGAGTGCATACAGGGGGAACGCTGGGGCCAACGTCCTGACTTTC. Amino acid sequence: CAWSAYRGNAGANVLTF.

The chain uses TRBV7-8 and TRBJ1-5; D unresolved. The germline CDR1 and CDR2 sequences are SGHVS and FQNEAQ. Trimming cost V 1 base and J 3 bases, with 10 bases left between them. This CDR3 is 15 amino acids long. The CDR3 reads CASSLDIGLNQPQHF. CDR3 sequence (DNA): TGTGCCAGCAGCTTAGATATAGGGCTCAATCAGCCCCAGCATTTT. The entire variable domain, with the rest obtained from reference TRBV7-8 and TRBJ1-5, is as follows: GAGVSQSPRYKVAKRGQDVALRCDPISGHVSLFWYQQALGQGPEFLTYFQNEAQLDKSGLPSDRFFAERPEGSVSTLKIQRTQQEDSAVYLCASSLDIGLNQPQHFGDGTRLSIL.

The chain joins TRBV9 to TRBJ1-5; unclear D gene. The germline V and J ends were trimmed by 1 base and 0 bases, with 23 bases remaining between them. Germline CDR1 SGDLS, CDR2 YYNGEE. CDR3 length equals 20 residues. In DNA form, the CDR3 reads TGTGCCAGCAGCGTACTCGTCCCGCGGATCCGGCACCTTAGCAATCAGCCCCAGCATTTT. Translating it yields CASSVLVPRIRHLSNQPQHF.

The chain joins TRBV6-5 to TRBJ1-2, with 7 bases identical to TRBD1. This CDR3 is 14 amino acids long. The junction had 7 bases not matched to a gene; V was cut back by 7 bases and J by 2 bases. Germline V gene sequence: CDR1 MNHEY, CDR2 SVGAGI. The CDR3 reads CASTKGAGNYGYTF. Here the CDR3 DNA reads TGTGCCAGCACCAAGGGGGCCGGCAACTATGGCTACACCTTC.

This rearrangement joins TRBV12-3 or TRBV12-4 to TRBJ1-5; 7 bases are shared with TRBD1. With 9 bases clipped from V and 6 bases from J, the junction kept 5 bases outside the gene matches. The CDR3 consists of 12 residues. CDR3 protein: CASATGRQPQHF. The CDR3, as DNA: TGTGCCAGTGCGACAGGGCGTCAGCCCCAGCATTTT.

This clone showed up just a few times. The chain has TRBV30 and TRBJ2-7, with 10 bases matching TRBD2. J was trimmed by 3 bases and V by 0 bases; bases with no gene match: 5. CDR1 and CDR2 (germline): GTSNPN, SVGIG (reference sequence). The CDR3 runs to 15 residues. The CDR3 nucleotides are TGTGCCTGGAGTGTAGGGCTAGCGGGGGTCTACGAGCAGTACTTC. Its protein is CAWSVGLAGVYEQYF.

The CDR3 reads CASSLLSAYEQYF. The CDR3 region has the DNA TGTGCCAGCAGTCTTTTATCAGCCTACGAGCAGTACTTC. The rearrangement joins TRBV7-9 to TRBJ2-7, with unresolved D. Germline V lookup: CDR1 SEHNR, CDR2 FQNEAQ (reference sequence). V was trimmed by 6 bases and J by 2 bases, leaving 11 bases between them. The CDR3 sequence is 13 residues long.

The chain recombines TRBV12-3 or TRBV12-4 with TRBJ2-5; D gene ambiguous. The CDR3 is made up of 13 amino acids. V shed 3 bases and J shed 4 bases, with 9 bases lying between them. The CDR3: CASSFLVSETQYF. DNA of the CDR3: TGTGCCAGCAGTTTCTTAGTCTCAGAGACCCAGTACTTC.

The chain employs TRBV9 and TRBJ2-2; TRBD1 matches 9 bases. The CDR3 consists of 15 residues. Germline-derived CDR1 and CDR2 are SGDLS and YYNGEE. Unmatched junction bases numbered 5, after V lost 2 bases and J lost 6 bases. Here the CDR3 DNA reads TGTGCCAGCAGCGTGGCCGGGACAGGGTCCGGGGAGCTGTTTTTT. It encodes CASSVAGTGSGELFF.

This chain uses TRBV18 with TRBJ2-1; a possible D gene is TRBD2 (5 bases). The CDR3 has 20 amino acids. The germline CDR1 and CDR2 sequences are KGHSH and LQKENI. Trimming took 1 base from V and 6 from J, leaving 28 bases between them. CDR3 region: CASSPQFAAVASVSVNEQFF. The CDR3 DNA sequence: TGTGCCAGCTCACCACAATTCGCAGCGGTCGCCAGCGTTAGCGTCAATGAGCAGTTCTTC.

V usage is TRBV29-1 and J usage is TRBJ2-5; D gene uncertain. The CDR3 length is 10 residues. Per the germline V gene, CDR1 is SQVTM and CDR2 is ANQGSEA. The V and J ends lost 3 bases and 8 bases respectively, with 7 bases between them. The CDR3 bases are TGCAGCGTTGATGAGCCTACCCAGTACTTC. Translation gives CSVDEPTQYF. Combining the CDR3 with reference TRBV29-1 and TRBJ2-5 gives the whole variable domain SAVISQKPSRDICQRGTSLTIQCQVDSQVTMMFWYRQQPGQSLTLIATANQGSEATYESGFVIDKFPISRPNLTFSTLTVSNMSPEDSSIYLCSVDEPTQYFGPGTRLLVL.

The gene calls are TRBV6-2 or TRBV6-3 and TRBJ1-1; D is ambiguous. In germline, CDR1 is MNHEY, CDR2 SVGEGT. The length of the CDR3 is 15 residues. The ends were cut back, 2 bases at V and 1 base at J, with 11 bases in the middle. This CDR3 reads CASSYPLQTNTEAFF. The DNA of the CDR3 is TGTGCCAGCAGTTACCCACTACAGACGAACACTGAAGCTTTCTTT.

The chain employs TRBV19 and TRBJ2-1, with D hard to call. V lost 7 bases, J lost 4 bases, and 11 bases lay in between. The CDR3 extends over 13 amino acids. The germline V gene has CDR1 LNHDA and CDR2 SQIVND (reference sequence). This chain's CDR3 is CASTNAVYNEQFF. Here the CDR3 DNA reads TGTGCCAGTACCAATGCGGTTTACAATGAGCAGTTCTTC.

The rearrangement joins TRBV6-5 to TRBJ1-1; D is uncertain. Germline loops: CDR1 MNHEY, CDR2 SVGAGI. Trimming removed 6 bases at V and 1 base at J, with 9 bases between. CDR3 length: 13 residues. This CDR3 is CASRPTGNTEAFF. The CDR3 coding sequence is TGTGCCAGCAGACCTACCGGGAACACTGAAGCTTTCTTT.

The V call is TRBV18, the J call TRBJ1-1; 7 bases are a match to TRBD1. V was clipped by 2 bases and J by 3 bases; unmatched bases: 6. Germline V gene sequence: CDR1 KGHSH, CDR2 LQKENI. This CDR3 contains 15 residues. In nucleotides, the CDR3 is TGTGCCAGCTCACCAAGGACAGGACCGGACACTGAAGCTTTCTTT. This sequence encodes CASSPRTGPDTEAFF.